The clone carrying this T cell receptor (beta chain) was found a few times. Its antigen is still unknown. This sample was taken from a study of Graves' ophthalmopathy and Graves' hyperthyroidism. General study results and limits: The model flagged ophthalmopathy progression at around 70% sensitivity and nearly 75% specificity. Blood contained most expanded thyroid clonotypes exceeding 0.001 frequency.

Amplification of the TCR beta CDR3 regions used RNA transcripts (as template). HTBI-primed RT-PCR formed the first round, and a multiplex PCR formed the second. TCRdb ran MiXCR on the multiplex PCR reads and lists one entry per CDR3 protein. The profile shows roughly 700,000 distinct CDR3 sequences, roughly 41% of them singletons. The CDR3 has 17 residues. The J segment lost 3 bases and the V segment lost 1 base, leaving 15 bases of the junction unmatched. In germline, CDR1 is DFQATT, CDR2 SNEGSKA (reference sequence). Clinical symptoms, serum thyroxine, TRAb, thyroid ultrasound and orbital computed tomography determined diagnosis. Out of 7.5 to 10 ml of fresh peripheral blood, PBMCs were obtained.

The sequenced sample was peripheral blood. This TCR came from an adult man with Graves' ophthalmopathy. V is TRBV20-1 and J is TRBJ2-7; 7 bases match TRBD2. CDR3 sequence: CSARGDLWEGQVYEQYF. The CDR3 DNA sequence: TGCAGTGCTAGAGGGGATTTGTGGGAGGGCCAGGTCTACGAGCAGTACTTC.